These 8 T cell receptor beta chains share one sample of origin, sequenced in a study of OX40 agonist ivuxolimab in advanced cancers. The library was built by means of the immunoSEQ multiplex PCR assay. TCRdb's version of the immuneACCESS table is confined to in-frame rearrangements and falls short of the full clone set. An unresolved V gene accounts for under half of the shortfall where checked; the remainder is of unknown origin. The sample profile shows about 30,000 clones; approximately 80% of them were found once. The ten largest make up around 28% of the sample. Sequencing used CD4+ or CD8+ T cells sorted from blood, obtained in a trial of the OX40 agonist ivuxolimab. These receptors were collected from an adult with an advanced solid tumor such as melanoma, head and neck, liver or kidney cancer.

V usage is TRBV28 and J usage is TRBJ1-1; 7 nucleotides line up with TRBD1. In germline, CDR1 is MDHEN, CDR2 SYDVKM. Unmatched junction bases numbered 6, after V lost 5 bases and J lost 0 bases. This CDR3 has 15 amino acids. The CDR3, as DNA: TGTGCCAGCAGTGTGGGACAGAGAATGAACACTGAAGCTTTCTTT. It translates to CASSVGQRMNTEAFF.

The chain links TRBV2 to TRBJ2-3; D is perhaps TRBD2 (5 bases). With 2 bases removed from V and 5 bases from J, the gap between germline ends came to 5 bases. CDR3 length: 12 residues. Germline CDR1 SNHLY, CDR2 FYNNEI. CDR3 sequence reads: CASSERGDTQYF. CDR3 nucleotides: TGTGCCAGCAGTGAACGGGGAGATACGCAGTATTTT.

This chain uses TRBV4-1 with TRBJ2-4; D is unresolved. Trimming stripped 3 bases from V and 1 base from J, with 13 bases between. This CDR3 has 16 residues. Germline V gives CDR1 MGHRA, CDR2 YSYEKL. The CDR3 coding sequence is TGCGCCAGCAGCCAGGCGGAGTTCGCGGCCAAAAACATTCAGTACTTC. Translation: CASSQAEFAAKNIQYF.

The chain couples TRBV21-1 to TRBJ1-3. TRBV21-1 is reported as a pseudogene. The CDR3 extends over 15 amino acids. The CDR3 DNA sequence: TGTGCCAGCAGCAAAACGGAGTCGGGTGAAAACACCATATATTTT. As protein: CASSKTESGENTIYF.

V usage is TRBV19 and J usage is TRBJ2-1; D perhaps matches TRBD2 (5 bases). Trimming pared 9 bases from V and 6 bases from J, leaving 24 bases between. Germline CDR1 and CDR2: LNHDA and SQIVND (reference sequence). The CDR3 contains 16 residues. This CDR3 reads CARRGGSGSASNEQFF. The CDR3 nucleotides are TGTGCCAGGAGAGGCGGGTCGGGGTCGGCATCCAATGAGCAGTTCTTC.

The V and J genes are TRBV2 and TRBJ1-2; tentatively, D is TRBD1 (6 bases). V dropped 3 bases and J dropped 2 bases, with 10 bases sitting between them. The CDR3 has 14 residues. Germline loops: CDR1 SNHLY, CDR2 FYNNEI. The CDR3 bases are TGTGCCAGCAGTGATCCAGGGGAGAACTATGGCTACACCTTC. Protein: CASSDPGENYGYTF.

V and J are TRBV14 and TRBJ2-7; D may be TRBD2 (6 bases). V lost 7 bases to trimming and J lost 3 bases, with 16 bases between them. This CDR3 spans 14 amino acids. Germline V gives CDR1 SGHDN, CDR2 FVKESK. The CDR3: CASTPFGSVYEQYF. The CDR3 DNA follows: TGTGCCAGCACCCCCTTCGGGAGTGTCTACGAGCAGTACTTC.

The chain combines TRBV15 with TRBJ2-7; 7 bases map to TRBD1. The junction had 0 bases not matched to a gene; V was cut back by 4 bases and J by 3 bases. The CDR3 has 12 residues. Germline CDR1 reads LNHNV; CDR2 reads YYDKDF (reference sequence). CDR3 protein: CATSTGGYEQYF. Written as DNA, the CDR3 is TGTGCCACCAGCACAGGGGGCTACGAGCAGTACTTC.